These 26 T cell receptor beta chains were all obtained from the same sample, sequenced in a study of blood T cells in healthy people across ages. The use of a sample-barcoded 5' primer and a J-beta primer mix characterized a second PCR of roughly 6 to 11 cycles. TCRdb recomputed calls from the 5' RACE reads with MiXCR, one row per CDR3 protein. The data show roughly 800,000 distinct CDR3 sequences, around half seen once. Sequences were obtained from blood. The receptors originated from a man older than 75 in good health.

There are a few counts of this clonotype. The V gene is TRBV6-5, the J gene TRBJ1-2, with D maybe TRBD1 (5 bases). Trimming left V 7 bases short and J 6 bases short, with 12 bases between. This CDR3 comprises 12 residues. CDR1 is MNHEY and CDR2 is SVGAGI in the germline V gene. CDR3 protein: CASTLWGDGYTF. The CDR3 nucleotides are TGTGCCAGCACCCTATGGGGGGATGGCTACACCTTC.

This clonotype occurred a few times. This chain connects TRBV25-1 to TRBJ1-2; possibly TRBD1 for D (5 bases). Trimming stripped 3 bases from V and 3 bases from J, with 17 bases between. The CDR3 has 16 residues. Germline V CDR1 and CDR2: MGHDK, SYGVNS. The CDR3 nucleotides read TGTGCCAGCAGTGATGGGACCGTGATAAATGACTATGGCTACACCTTC. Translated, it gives CASSDGTVINDYGYTF.

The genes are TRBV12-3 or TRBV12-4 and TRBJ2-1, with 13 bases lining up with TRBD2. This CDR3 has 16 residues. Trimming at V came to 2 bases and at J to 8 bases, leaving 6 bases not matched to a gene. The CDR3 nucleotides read TGTGCCAGCAGTTTAAGACTAGCGGGAGGCGGACATGAGCAGTTCTTC. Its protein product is CASSLRLAGGGHEQFF.

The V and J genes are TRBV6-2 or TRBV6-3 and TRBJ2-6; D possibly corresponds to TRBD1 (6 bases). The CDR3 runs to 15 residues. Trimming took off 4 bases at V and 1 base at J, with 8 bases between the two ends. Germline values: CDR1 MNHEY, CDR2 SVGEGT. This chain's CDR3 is CASSSDRSGANVLTF. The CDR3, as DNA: TGTGCCAGCAGTTCCGACAGGTCTGGGGCCAACGTCCTGACTTTC.

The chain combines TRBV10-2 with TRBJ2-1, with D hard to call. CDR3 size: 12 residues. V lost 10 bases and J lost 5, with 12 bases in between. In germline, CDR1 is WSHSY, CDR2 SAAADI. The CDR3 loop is CATKWLNNEQFF. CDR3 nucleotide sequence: TGCGCCACTAAGTGGCTGAACAATGAGCAGTTCTTC.

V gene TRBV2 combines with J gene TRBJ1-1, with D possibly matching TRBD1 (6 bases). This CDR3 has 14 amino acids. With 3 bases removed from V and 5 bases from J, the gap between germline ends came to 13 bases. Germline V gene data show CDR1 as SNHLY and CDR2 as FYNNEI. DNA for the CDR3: TGTGCCAGCAGTGAGCAGGGGTTGAGGACTGAAGCTTTCTTT. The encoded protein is CASSEQGLRTEAFF. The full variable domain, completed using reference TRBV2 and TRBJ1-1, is EPEVTQTPSHQVTQMGQEVILRCVPISNHLYFYWYRQILGQKVEFLVSFYNNEISEKSEIFDDQFSVERPDGSNFTLKIRSTKLEDSAMYFCASSEQGLRTEAFFGQGTRLTVV.

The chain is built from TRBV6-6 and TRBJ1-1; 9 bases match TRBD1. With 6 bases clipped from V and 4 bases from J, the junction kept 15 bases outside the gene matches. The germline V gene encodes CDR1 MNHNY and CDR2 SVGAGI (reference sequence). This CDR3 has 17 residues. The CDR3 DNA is TGTGCCAGCAGCTCGGACAGGGGCATGAGGAGGGCCACTGAAGCTTTCTTT. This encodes CASSSDRGMRRATEAFF.

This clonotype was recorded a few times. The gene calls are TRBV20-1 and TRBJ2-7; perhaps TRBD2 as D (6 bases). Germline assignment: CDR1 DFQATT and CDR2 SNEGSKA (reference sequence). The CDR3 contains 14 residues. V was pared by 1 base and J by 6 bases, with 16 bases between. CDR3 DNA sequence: TGCAGTGCTAGAGCGGCCGGGACTTTATTCGAGCAGTACTTC. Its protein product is CSARAAGTLFEQYF.

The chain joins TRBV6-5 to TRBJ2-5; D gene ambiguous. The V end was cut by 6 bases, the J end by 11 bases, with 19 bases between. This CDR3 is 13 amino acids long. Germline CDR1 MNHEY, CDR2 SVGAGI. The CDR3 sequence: CASRSDGYNEQYF. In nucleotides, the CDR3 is TGTGCCAGCAGATCGGACGGGTACAATGAGCAGTACTTC.

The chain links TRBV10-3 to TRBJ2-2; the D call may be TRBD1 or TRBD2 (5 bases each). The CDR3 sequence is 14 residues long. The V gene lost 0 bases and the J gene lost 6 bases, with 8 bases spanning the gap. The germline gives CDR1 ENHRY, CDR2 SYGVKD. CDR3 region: CAISESRGAGELFF. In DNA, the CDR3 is TGTGCCATCAGTGAGTCGAGGGGCGCCGGGGAGCTGTTTTTT.

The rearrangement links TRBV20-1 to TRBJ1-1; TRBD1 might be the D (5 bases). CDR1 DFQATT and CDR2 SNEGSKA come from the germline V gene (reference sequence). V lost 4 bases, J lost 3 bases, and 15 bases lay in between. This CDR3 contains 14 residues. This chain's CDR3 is CSAMDNRRHTEAFF. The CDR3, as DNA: TGCAGTGCTATGGACAACAGGCGCCACACTGAAGCTTTCTTT.

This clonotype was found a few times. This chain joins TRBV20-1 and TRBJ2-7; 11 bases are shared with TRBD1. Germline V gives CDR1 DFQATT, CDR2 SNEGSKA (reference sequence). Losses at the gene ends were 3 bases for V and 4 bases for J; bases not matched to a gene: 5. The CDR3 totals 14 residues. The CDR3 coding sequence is TGCAGTGCTAGGGCCGGGACAGGGGGGTACGAGCAGTACTTC. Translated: CSARAGTGGYEQYF.

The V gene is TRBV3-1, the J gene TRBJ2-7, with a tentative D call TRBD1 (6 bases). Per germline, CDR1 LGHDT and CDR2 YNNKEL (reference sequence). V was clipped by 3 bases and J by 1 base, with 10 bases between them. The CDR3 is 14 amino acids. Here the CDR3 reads CASSHLGASYEQYF. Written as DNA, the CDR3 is TGTGCCAGCAGCCACCTGGGGGCTTCCTACGAGCAGTACTTC.

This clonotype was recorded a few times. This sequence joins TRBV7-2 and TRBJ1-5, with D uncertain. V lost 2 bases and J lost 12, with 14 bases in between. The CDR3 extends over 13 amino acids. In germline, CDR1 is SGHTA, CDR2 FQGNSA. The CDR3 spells CASSLLGPAGQHF. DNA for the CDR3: TGTGCCAGCAGCTTACTAGGGCCGGCAGGCCAGCATTTT.

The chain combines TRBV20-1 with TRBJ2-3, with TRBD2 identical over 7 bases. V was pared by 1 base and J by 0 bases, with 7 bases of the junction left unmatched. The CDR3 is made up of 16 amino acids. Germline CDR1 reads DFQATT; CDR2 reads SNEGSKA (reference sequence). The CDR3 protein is CSARAGLAVSTDTQYF. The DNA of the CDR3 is TGCAGTGCTAGAGCTGGGCTAGCGGTTAGCACAGATACGCAGTATTTT.

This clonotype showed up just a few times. For the CDR3, the DNA is TGTGCCAGCAGCTTACTCCGACAGGGGTACGAGCAGTACTTC. Translated: CASSLLRQGYEQYF. The V and J genes are TRBV11-2 and TRBJ2-7, with 8 bases aligning to TRBD1. The CDR3 is made up of 14 amino acids. After removal of 2 bases from V and 4 bases from J, the junction contained 4 bases not matched to a gene. The V gene's germline CDR1 is SGHAT and CDR2 FQNNGV.

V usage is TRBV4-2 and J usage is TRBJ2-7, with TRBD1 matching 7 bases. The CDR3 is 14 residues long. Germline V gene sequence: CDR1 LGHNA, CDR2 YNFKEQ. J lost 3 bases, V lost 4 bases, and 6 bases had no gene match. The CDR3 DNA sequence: TGTGCCAGCAGCCCAGGGGGACAGATCTACGAGCAGTACTTC. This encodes CASSPGGQIYEQYF.

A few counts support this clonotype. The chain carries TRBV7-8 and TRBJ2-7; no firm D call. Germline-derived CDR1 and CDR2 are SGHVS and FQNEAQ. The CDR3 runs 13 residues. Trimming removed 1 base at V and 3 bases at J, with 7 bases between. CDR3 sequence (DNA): TGTGCCAGCAGCTTAGTCACAGACTACGAGCAGTACTTC. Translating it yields CASSLVTDYEQYF.

CDR3 region: CASSFGSLAKNIQYF. The CDR3 nucleotides read TGTGCCAGCAGCTTCGGGTCTTTAGCCAAAAACATTCAGTACTTC. J is TRBJ2-4 and V is TRBV5-6; D not resolved. CDR3 length: 15 residues. Trimming pared 2 bases from V and 0 bases from J, leaving 9 bases between. Germline CDR1 is SGHDT and CDR2 is YYEEEE.

The CDR3 sequence: CASSLGPPSGANVLTF. Written as DNA, the CDR3 is TGCGCCAGCAGCTTGGGTCCGCCTTCTGGGGCCAACGTCCTGACTTTC. The gene calls are TRBV5-1 and TRBJ2-6; unclear D gene. The CDR3 length is 16 residues. The germline gives CDR1 SGHRS, CDR2 YFSETQ. Trimming removed 0 bases from V and 1 base from J, with 8 bases in between.

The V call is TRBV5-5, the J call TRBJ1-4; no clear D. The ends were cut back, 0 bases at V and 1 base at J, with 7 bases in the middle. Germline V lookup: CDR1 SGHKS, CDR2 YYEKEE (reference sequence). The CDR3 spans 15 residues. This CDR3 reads CASSLEAGTNEKLFF. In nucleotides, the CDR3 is TGTGCCAGCAGCTTGGAGGCAGGAACTAATGAAAAACTGTTTTTT.

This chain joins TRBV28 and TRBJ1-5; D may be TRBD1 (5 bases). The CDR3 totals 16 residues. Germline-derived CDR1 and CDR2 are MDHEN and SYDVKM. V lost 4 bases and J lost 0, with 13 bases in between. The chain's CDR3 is CASSYSGTYSNQPQHF. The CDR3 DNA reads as TGTGCCAGCAGTTACTCCGGGACGTATAGCAATCAGCCCCAGCATTTT.

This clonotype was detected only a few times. The CDR3 DNA is TGCAGCGGGACACCCTCGACTAGCGGGATACTTGTATCCTACAATGAGCAGTTCTTC. Its translation is CSGTPSTSGILVSYNEQFF. The gene calls are TRBV29-1 and TRBJ2-1, with 11 bases matching TRBD2. Germline V gives CDR1 SQVTM, CDR2 ANQGSEA. The V and J ends lost 7 bases and 1 base, in that order; junction bases with no gene match: 18. This CDR3 contains 19 residues.

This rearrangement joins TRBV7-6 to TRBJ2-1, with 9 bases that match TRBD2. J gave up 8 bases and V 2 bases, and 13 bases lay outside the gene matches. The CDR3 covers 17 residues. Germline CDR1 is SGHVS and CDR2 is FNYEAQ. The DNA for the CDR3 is TGTGCCAGCAGCTTACGTGCGCGGGAGGGCCTAAGAGATGAGCAGTTCTTC. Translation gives CASSLRAREGLRDEQFF. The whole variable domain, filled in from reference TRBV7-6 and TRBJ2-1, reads GAGVSQSPRYKVTKRGQDVALRCDPISGHVSLYWYRQALGQGPEFLTYFNYEAQQDKSGLPNDRFSAERPEGSISTLTIQRTEQRDSAMYRCASSLRAREGLRDEQFFGPGTRLTVL.

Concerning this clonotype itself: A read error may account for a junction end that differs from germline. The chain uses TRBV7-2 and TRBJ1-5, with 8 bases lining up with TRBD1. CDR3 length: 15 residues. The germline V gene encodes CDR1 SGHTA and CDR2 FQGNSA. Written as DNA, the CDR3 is TGTGCCAGCGGCTTAGAGGTGGCAGGGGGCCAGCCCCAGCATTTT. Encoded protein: CASGLEVAGGQPQHF.

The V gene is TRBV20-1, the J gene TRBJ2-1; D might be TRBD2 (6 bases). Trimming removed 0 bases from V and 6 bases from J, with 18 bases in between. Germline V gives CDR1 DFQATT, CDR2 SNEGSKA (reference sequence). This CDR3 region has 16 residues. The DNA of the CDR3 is TGCAGTGCTAGAGACCGGAGGAGGGCTAACTCCAATGAGCAGTTCTTC. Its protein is CSARDRRRANSNEQFF.